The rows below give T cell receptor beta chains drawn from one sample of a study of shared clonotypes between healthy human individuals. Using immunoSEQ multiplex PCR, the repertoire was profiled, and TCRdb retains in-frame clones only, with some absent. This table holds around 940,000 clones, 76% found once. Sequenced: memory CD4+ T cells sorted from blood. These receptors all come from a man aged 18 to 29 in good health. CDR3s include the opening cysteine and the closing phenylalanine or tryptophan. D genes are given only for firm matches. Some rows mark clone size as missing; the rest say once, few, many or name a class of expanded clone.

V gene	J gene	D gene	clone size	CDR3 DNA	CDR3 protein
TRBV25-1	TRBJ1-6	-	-	TGTGCCAGCAGTGAATACGGGAATTCACCCCTCCACTTT	CASSEYGNSPLHF
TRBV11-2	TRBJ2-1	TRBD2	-	TGTGCCAGCAGCCCCCCGGGACTAGGTGGCTTCAGTGAGCAGTTCTTC	CASSPPGLGGFSEQFF
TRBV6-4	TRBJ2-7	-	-	TGTGCCAGCAGCAACTCTGCGGGACAGAGCTACGAGCAGTACTTC	CASSNSAGQSYEQYF
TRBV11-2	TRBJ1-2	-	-	TGTGCCAGCAGCATTAATCCCCGGGACGGATCTATCCCCTTC	CASSINPRDGSIPF
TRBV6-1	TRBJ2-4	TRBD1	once	TGTGCCAGCAGTGAAATCCCTGGGACAGGGGGCGTCAAAAACATTCAGTACTTC	CASSEIPGTGGVKNIQYF
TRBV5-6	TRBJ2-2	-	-	TGTGCCAGCAGCTTGGCTATGAACACCGGGGAGCTGTTTTTT	CASSLAMNTGELFF
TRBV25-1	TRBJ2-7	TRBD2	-	TGTGCCAGCAGTGGGGGACTAGCCCTTACCTACGAGCAGTACTTC	CASSGGLALTYEQYF
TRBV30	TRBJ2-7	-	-	TGTGCCTGGAAAATCCAACAGCTATCCTACGAGCAGTACTTC	CAWKIQQLSYEQYF
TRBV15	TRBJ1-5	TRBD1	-	TGTGCCACCAGCAGAGCTTCAAGACGATACCAGGGGGCCGGTCAGCCCCAGCATTTT	CATSRASRRYQGAGQPQHF
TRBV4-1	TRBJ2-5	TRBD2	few	TGCGCCAGCAGCCAAGAGCTAGGGGCTCACCGGGGGGGCCAGTACTTC	CASSQELGAHRGGQYF
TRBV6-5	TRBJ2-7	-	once	TGTGCCGTCGGGGACGGGTATACGACGCAGTACTTC	CAVGDGYTTQYF
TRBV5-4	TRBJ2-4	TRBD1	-	TGTGCCAGCAGCCCGGGACAGGGGTTCGACATTCAGTACTTC	CASSPGQGFDIQYF
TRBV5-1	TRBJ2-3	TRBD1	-	TGCGCCAGCAGCTTGGCCGGGACAGTCACAGATACGCAGTATTTT	CASSLAGTVTDTQYF
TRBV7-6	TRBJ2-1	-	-	TGTGCCAGCAGATCGGGTCCGAGCTCCTACAATGAGCAGTTCTTC	CASRSGPSSYNEQFF
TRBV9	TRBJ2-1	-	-	TGTGCCAGCAGCGTAGCGGCCAACCTGTACAATGAGCAGTTCTTC	CASSVAANLYNEQFF
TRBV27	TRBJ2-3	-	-	TGTGCCAGCAGACGGGCTGTAGACGATACGCAGTATTTT	CASRRAVDDTQYF
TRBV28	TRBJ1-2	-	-	TGTGCCACCCGCTGGGGGGGGCGGGGGCGAGGCTACACCTTC	CATRWGGRGRGYTF
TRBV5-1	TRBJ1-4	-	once	TGCGCCAGCCACCATGGGGAGGGAGAAAAACTGTTTTTT	CASHHGEGEKLFF
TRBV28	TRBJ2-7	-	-	TGTGCCAGCACGCCGCAGGGCGGGTACGAGCAGTACTTC	CASTPQGGYEQYF
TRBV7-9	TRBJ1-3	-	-	TGTGCCAGCAGCTCTACAGAGGGGGGAAACACCATATATTTT	CASSSTEGGNTIYF
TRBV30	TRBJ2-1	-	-	TGTGCCTGGAGTGTGATATGGAGTGAGCAGTTCTTC	CAWSVIWSEQFF
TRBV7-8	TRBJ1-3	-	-	TGTGCCAGCAGCTTAGCCGCGGACGGTGCTGGAAACACCATATATTTT	CASSLAADGAGNTIYF
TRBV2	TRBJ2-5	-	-	TGTGCCAGCAGTGACTGGCTACAGTACTTC	CASSDWLQYF
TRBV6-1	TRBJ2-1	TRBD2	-	TGTGCCAGCAGTGACCCAGGGACTACCAATGAGCAGTTCTTC	CASSDPGTTNEQFF
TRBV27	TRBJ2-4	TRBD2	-	TGTGCCAGCAGTCCGGGACTAGCGGGCTTCCTAGCCAAAAACATTCAGTACTTC	CASSPGLAGFLAKNIQYF
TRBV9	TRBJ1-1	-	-	TGTGCCAGCAGCGTATCCCATGGCCGCGGGGGCACTGAAGCTTTCTTT	CASSVSHGRGGTEAFF
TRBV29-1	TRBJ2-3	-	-	TGCAGCGCGGAACAGGGTTACACAGATACGCAGTATTTT	CSAEQGYTDTQYF
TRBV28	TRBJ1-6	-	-	TGTGCCAGCAGTAGGGATCCTAACCCAATTTCACCCCTCCACTTT	CASSRDPNPISPLHF
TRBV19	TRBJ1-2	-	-	TGTGCCAGTAGTGGCCCGGACAGAGTCTATGGCTACACCTTC	CASSGPDRVYGYTF
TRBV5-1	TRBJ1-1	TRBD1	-	TGCGCCAGCAGCCCGGCTACAGGGGGTACTGAAGCTTTCTTT	CASSPATGGTEAFF
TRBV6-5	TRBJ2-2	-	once	TGTGCCACAAGGGGGGGTGGAACCGGGGAGCTGTTTTTT	CATRGGGTGELFF
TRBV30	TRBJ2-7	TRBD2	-	TGTGCCTGGCGGCCGGGAGGGATCTACGAGCAGTACTTC	CAWRPGGIYEQYF
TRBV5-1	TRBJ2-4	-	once	TGCGCCAGCAGCTTGGAGGGATGGGACATTCAGTACTTC	CASSLEGWDIQYF
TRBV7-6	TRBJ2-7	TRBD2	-	TGTGCCAGCAGCCCAATAGCACAGCCGGCGGGGGACGAGCAGTACTTC	CASSPIAQPAGDEQYF
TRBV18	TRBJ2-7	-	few	TGTGCCAGCTCAACTAGGACCTCCTACGAGCAGTACTTC	CASSTRTSYEQYF
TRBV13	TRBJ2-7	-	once	TGTGCCAGCAGCTTAGGACGACAGGGAGGTTACGAGCAGTACTTC	CASSLGRQGGYEQYF
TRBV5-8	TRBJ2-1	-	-	TGTGCCAGCAGCCCCTCGATTTCAGAGACCGAGTTCTTC	CASSPSISETEFF
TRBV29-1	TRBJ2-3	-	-	TGCAGCGTTCAGGGGATTTCCACAGATACGCAGTATTTT	CSVQGISTDTQYF
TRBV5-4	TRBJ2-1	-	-	TGTGCCAGCAGCTTGGATCTAAATGAGCAGTTCTTC	CASSLDLNEQFF
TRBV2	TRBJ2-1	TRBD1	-	TGTGCCAGCCATTCGTGGACAGGGTCAGATGAGCAGTTCTTC	CASHSWTGSDEQFF
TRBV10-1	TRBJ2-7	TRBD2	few	TGCGCCAGCAGTGAAGGGCGGGAGCTGAACGAGCAGTACTTC	CASSEGRELNEQYF
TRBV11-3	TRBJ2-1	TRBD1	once	TGTGCCAGCAGCTTAGAACACACAGGGGATGAGCAGTTCTTC	CASSLEHTGDEQFF
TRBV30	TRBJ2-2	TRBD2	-	TGTGCCTGGAGGACTAGCCAGGGCGGGGAGCTGTTTTTT	CAWRTSQGGELFF
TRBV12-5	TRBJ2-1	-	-	TGTGCTAGTGGTTCGTCAGACTACAATGAGCAGTTCTTC	CASGSSDYNEQFF
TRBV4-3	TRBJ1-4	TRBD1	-	TGCGCCAGCAGCCAAGGACAGGGGGGCCAAACTAATGAAAAACTGTTTTTT	CASSQGQGGQTNEKLFF
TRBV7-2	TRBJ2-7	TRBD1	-	TGTGCCAGCAGCTTAGCGGTGGACAGGGTCCACGAGCAGTACTTC	CASSLAVDRVHEQYF
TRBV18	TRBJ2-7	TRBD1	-	TGTGCCAGCTCGACAGGGTCCTACGAGCAGTACTTC	CASSTGSYEQYF
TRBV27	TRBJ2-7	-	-	TGTGCCAGCAGTTACAGGGCCCGCAACTACGAGCAGTACTTC	CASSYRARNYEQYF
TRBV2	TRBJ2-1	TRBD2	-	TGTGCCAGCAGTGCAACTAGCGGATTATACAATGAGCAGTTCTTC	CASSATSGLYNEQFF
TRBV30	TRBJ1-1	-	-	TGTGCCTGGAGTGTACGGGACGAAGCTTTCTTT	CAWSVRDEAFF
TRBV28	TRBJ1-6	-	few	TGTGCCACCCGGGGGACTAATTCACCCCTCCACTTT	CATRGTNSPLHF
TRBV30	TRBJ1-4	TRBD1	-	TGTGCCTGGAGTCTACTAGACAGGGGCACAGGGGAAAAACTGTTTTTT	CAWSLLDRGTGEKLFF
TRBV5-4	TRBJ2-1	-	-	TGTGCCAGCAGCCCTGGGCCGGTCCCTGAGCAGTTCTTC	CASSPGPVPEQFF
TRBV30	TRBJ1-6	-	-	TGTGCCTGGAGTCCAGAGAGCTCCTATAATTCACCCCTCCACTTT	CAWSPESSYNSPLHF